This T cell receptor beta chain was captured in a study of blood T cell repertoires in COVID-19. Profiling relied on immunoSEQ multiplex PCR, and the TCRdb table lists in-frame clones only, not all of them. The repertoire holds tens of thousands of clones, with 80% to 90% as singletons. The specimen was peripheral blood. The receptor was derived from a man between 65 and 85 years old with active COVID-19.

CDR3: CASSAGLAGVKEQYF. In nucleotides, the CDR3 is TGTGCCAGCAGCGCTGGACTAGCGGGAGTCAAAGAGCAGTACTTC. The chain joins TRBV11-3 to TRBJ2-7; 13 positions agree with TRBD2. Germline trimming cut 5 bases from V and 7 bases from J; bases unmatched to any gene: 8. CDR3 length equals 15 residues. CDR1 and CDR2 from the germline V gene are SGHNT and YENEEA.